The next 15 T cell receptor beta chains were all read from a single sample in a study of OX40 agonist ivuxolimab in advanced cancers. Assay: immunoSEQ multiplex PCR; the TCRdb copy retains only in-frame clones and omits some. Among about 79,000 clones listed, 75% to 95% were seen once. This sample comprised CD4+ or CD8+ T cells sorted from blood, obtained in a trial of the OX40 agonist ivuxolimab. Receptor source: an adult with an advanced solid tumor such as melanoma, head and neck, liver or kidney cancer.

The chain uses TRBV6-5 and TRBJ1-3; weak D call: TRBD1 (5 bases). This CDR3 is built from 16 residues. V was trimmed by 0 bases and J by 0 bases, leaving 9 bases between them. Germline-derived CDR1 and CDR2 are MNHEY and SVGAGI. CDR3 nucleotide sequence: TGTGCCAGCAGTTACTCGCAGGGACCCTCTGGAAACACCATATATTTT. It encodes CASSYSQGPSGNTIYF.

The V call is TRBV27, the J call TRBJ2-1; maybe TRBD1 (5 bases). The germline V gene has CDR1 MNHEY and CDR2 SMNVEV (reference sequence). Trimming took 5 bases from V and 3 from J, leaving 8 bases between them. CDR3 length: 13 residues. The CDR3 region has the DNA TGTGCCAGCAGTCCGACAGACTACAATGAGCAGTTCTTC. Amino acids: CASSPTDYNEQFF.

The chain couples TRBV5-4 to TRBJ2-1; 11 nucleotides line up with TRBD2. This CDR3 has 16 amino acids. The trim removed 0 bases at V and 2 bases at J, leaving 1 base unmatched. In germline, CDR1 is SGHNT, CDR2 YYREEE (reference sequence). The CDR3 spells CASSLGGLAAYNEQFF. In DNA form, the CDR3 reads TGTGCCAGCAGCTTGGGGGGACTAGCGGCCTACAATGAGCAGTTCTTC.

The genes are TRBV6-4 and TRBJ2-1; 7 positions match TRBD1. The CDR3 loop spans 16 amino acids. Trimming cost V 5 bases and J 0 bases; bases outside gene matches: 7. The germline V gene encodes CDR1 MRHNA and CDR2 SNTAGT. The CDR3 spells CASSPDRSRSYNEQFF. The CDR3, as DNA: TGTGCCAGCAGTCCGGACAGGTCTCGCTCCTACAATGAGCAGTTCTTC.

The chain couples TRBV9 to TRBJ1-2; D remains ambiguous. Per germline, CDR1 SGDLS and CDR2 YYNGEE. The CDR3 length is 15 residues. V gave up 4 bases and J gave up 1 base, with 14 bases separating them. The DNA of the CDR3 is TGTGCCAGCAGCCCCTCCACGTGGATTAACTATGGCTACACCTTC. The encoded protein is CASSPSTWINYGYTF.

The CDR3 DNA reads TGTGCCAGCAGTTACTCGCCGGGTGGAAACACCATATATTTT. It encodes CASSYSPGGNTIYF. The chain recombines TRBV6-5 with TRBJ1-3; D ambiguous. The CDR3 totals 14 residues. Trimming took 0 bases from V and 3 from J, leaving 6 bases between them. The V gene's germline CDR1 is MNHEY and CDR2 SVGAGI.

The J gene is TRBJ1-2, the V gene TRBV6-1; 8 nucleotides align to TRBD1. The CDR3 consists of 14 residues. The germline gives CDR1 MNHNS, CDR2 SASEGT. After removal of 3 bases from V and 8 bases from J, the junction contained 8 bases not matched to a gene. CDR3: CASSETGVLVGYTF. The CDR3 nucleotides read TGTGCCAGCAGTGAGACAGGGGTGTTGGTCGGCTACACCTTC.

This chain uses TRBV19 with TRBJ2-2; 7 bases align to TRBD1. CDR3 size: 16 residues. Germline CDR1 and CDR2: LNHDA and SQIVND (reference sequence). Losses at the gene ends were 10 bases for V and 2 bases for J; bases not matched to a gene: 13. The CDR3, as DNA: TGTGCCACGACCCGGGACAGAGCAAGAAACACCGGGGAGCTGTTTTTT. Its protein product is CATTRDRARNTGELFF.

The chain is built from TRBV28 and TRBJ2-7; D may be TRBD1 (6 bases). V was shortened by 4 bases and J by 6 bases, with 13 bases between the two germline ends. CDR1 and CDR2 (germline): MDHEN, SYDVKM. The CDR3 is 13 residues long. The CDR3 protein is CASSSHTGFEQYF. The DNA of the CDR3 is TGTGCCAGCAGTTCCCATACAGGGTTCGAGCAGTACTTC.

The CDR3 is CASRGFGQGEKLFF. The CDR3 DNA reads TGTGCCAGCAGGGGTTTCGGACAGGGTGAAAAACTGTTTTTT. The chain combines TRBV6-5 with TRBJ1-4, with 8 bases that match TRBD1. The CDR3 extends over 14 amino acids. With V trimmed by 6 bases and J by 7 bases, 7 bases remained unmatched. From germline, CDR1 is MNHEY and CDR2 SVGAGI.

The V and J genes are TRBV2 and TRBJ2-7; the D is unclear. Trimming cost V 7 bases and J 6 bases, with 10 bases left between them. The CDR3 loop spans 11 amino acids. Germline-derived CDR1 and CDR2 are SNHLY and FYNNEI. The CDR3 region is CASNAVGEQYF. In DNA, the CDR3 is TGTGCCAGCAACGCCGTGGGCGAGCAGTACTTC.

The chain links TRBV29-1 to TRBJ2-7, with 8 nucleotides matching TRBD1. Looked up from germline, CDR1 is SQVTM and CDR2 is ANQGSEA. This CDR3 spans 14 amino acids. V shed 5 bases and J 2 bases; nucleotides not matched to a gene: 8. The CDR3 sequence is CSVLDRVIPYEQYF. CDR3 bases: TGCAGCGTTTTGGACAGGGTCATCCCCTACGAGCAGTACTTC.

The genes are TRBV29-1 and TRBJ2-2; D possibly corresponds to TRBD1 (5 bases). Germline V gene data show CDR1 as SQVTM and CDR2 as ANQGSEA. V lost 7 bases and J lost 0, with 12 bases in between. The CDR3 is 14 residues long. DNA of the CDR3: TGCAGCGCTAGACAGCACACGAACACCGGGGAGCTGTTTTTT. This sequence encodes CSARQHTNTGELFF.

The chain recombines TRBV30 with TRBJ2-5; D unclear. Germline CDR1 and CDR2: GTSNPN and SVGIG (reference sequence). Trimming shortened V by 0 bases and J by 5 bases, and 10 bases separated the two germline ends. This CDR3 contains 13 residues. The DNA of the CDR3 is TGTGCCTGGAGTGTCCGAGGCTGGGAGACCCAGTACTTC. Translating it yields CAWSVRGWETQYF.

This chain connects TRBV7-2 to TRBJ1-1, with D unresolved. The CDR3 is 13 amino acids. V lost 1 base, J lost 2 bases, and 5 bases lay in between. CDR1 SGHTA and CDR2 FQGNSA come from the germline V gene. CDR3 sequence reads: CASSLVGNTEAFF. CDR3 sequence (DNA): TGTGCCAGCAGCTTAGTCGGCAACACTGAAGCTTTCTTT.